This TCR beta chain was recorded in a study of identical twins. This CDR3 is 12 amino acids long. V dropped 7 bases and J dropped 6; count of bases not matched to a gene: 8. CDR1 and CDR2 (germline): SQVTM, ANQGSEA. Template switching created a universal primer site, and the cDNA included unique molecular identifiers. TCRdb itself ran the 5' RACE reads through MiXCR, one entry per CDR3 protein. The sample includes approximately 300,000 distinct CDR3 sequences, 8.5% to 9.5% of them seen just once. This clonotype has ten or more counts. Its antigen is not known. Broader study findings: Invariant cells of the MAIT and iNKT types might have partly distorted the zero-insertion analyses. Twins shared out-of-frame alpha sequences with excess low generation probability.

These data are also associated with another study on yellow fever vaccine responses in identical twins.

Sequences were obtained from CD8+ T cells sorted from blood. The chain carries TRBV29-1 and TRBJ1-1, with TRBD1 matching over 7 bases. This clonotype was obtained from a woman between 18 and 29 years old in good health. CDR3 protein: CSGQGNKAEAFF. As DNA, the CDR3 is TGCAGCGGACAGGGTAATAAAGCTGAAGCTTTCTTT. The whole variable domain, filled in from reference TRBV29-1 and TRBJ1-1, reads SAVISQKPSRDICQRGTSLTIQCQVDSQVTMMFWYRQQPGQSLTLIATANQGSEATYESGFVIDKFPISRPNLTFSTLTVSNMSPEDSSIYLCSGQGNKAEAFFGQGTRLTVV.